The 18 T cell receptor beta chains below all came from one sample that was sequenced in a study of T cell changes during pregnancy in multiple sclerosis. Clones were sequenced by immunoSEQ multiplex PCR, and TCRdb holds only the in-frame ones, with some missing. The data hold around 75,000 clones, with 91% observed a single time. Sequencing was performed on CD4+ T cells from peripheral blood mononuclear cells, taken in the third trimester of pregnancy. The receptor source for this set is a female donor in good health, enrolled as a control in a pregnancy study.

This chain connects TRBV14 to TRBJ2-3, with TRBD1 matching 8 bases. The CDR3 has 12 amino acids. After removal of 3 bases from V and 14 bases from J, the junction contained 7 bases not matched to a gene. From germline, CDR1 is SGHDN and CDR2 FVKESK. The CDR3 sequence: CASSHRQGHPYF. CDR3 bases: TGTGCCAGCAGCCACCGACAGGGGCATCCGTATTTT.

The J gene is TRBJ2-7, the V gene TRBV6-5; D might be TRBD1 (6 bases). The CDR3 extends over 14 amino acids. V was shortened by 5 bases and J by 3 bases, with 14 bases between the two germline ends. Germline values: CDR1 MNHEY, CDR2 SVGAGI. The DNA for the CDR3 is TGTGCCAGCAGTCGGGACACCAATTACTACGAGCAGTACTTC. This codes for CASSRDTNYYEQYF.

The CDR3 DNA follows: TGTGCCAGCAGCGGACTAGGAGAGCAGTTCTTC. Protein sequence: CASSGLGEQFF. The chain combines TRBV5-7 with TRBJ2-1; the match to TRBD2 covers 7 bases. TRBV5-7 is filed as an ORF, its function uncertain. The CDR3 extends over 11 amino acids. The V and J ends lost 4 bases and 10 bases, in that order; junction bases with no gene match: 2.

This clone occurred once. The V and J genes are TRBV5-5 and TRBJ1-2; TRBD1 might be the D (6 bases). This CDR3 spans 16 amino acids. Germline V gives CDR1 SGHKS, CDR2 YYEKEE (reference sequence). Trimming took 4 bases from V and 4 from J, leaving 20 bases between them. DNA of the CDR3: TGTGCCAGCAGCCTAAACGGTGCCCTGGGGGCCTATGGCTACACCTTC. Residues: CASSLNGALGAYGYTF.

The chain has TRBV6-5 and TRBJ1-4, with D perhaps TRBD1 (6 bases). The length of the CDR3 is 16 residues. V was clipped by 0 bases and J by 0 bases, with 8 bases between them. The germline V gene has CDR1 MNHEY and CDR2 SVGAGI. The CDR3 loop is CASSYSGGATNEKLFF. For the CDR3, the DNA is TGTGCCAGCAGTTACTCTGGGGGCGCAACTAATGAAAAACTGTTTTTT.

The chain links TRBV27 to TRBJ2-7; 10 nucleotides line up with TRBD1. J gave up 3 bases and V 6 bases, and 8 bases lay outside the gene matches. The CDR3 is 15 amino acids. CDR1 and CDR2 (germline): MNHEY, SMNVEV (reference sequence). DNA for the CDR3: TGTGCCAGCAGCCCCCGGGACAGGGGAAACTACGAGCAGTACTTC. Translation: CASSPRDRGNYEQYF.

The chain uses TRBV25-1 and TRBJ2-5; D is uncertain. The CDR3 is 15 amino acids. Germline-derived CDR1 and CDR2 are MGHDK and SYGVNS. V lost 1 base to trimming and J lost 1 base, with 10 bases between them. CDR3 sequence reads: CASSESWAAQETQYF. The DNA of the CDR3 is TGTGCCAGCAGTGAATCGTGGGCAGCCCAAGAGACCCAGTACTTC.

In this sample, this clone turned up a few times. This chain connects TRBV20-1 to TRBJ1-2; no clear D gene. This CDR3 is built from 11 residues. Germline V gives CDR1 DFQATT, CDR2 SNEGSKA (reference sequence). The V and J ends lost 6 bases and 0 bases respectively, with 5 bases between them. The CDR3 region has the DNA TGCAGTGCCACAACTAACTATGGCTACACCTTC. Protein: CSATTNYGYTF.

The chain has TRBV7-2 and TRBJ2-1, with unresolved D. Trimming took off 4 bases at V and 3 bases at J, with 7 bases between the two ends. The germline gives CDR1 SGHTA, CDR2 FQGNSA. The CDR3 contains 13 residues. The CDR3 protein is CASSYTRYNEQFF. CDR3 in DNA: TGTGCCAGCAGCTATACACGCTACAATGAGCAGTTCTTC.

This rearrangement joins TRBV11-2 to TRBJ1-6; maybe TRBD1 (5 bases). Germline V gene lookup returns CDR1 SGHAT and CDR2 FQNNGV. This CDR3 is built from 13 residues. V lost 8 bases and J lost 6, with 11 bases in between. CDR3 protein: CASLGQINSPLHF. For the CDR3, the DNA is TGTGCCAGCCTTGGACAAATTAATTCACCCCTCCACTTT.

The table lists this clone with a count of one. The chain links TRBV15 to TRBJ2-5; 9 bases fit TRBD1. Per the germline V gene, CDR1 is LNHNV and CDR2 is YYDKDF (reference sequence). The V and J ends lost 0 bases and 4 bases, in that order; junction bases with no gene match: 9. The CDR3 consists of 17 residues. The CDR3: CATSRERNRGRPETQYF. For the CDR3, the DNA is TGTGCCACCAGCAGAGAGCGGAACAGGGGGCGCCCAGAGACCCAGTACTTC.

This clone was detected only once. J is TRBJ1-2 and V is TRBV7-2; tentatively, D is TRBD1 (5 bases). Germline V gene lookup returns CDR1 SGHTA and CDR2 FQGNSA. The CDR3 extends over 14 amino acids. V dropped 3 bases and J dropped 8 bases, with 16 bases sitting between them. The CDR3 is CASSLQGQGEGYTF. The CDR3 nucleotides are TGTGCCAGCAGCTTGCAAGGTCAGGGTGAGGGCTACACCTTC.

This chain uses TRBV18 with TRBJ1-6; D gene unclear. Germline V gene sequence: CDR1 KGHSH, CDR2 LQKENI. This CDR3 spans 13 amino acids. V was cut by 0 bases and J by 5 bases, with 2 bases left in between. The CDR3 DNA reads as TGTGCCAGCTCACCACCCAATAATTCACCCCTCCACTTT. This codes for CASSPPNNSPLHF.

V and J are TRBV6-1 and TRBJ1-5; D possibly corresponds to TRBD1 (5 bases). Germline values: CDR1 MNHNS, CDR2 SASEGT. Deletions cut 6 bases from V and 5 bases from J, with 8 bases between. The length of the CDR3 is 12 residues. This CDR3 reads CASSDSYQPQHF. The CDR3 coding sequence is TGTGCCAGCAGCGACAGTTATCAGCCCCAGCATTTT.

The chain uses TRBV25-1 and TRBJ1-3; 8 bases line up with TRBD1. The V segment lost 2 bases and the J segment 8 bases; nucleotides outside the gene matches: 14. The CDR3 runs to 17 residues. The germline V gene has CDR1 MGHDK and CDR2 SYGVNS. This chain's CDR3 is CASSEDAAGGFWDTIYF. CDR3 sequence (DNA): TGTGCCAGCAGTGAAGACGCGGCAGGGGGCTTTTGGGACACCATATATTTT.

The rearrangement links TRBV19 to TRBJ2-3; D call uncertain. Germline values: CDR1 LNHDA, CDR2 SQIVND (reference sequence). V gave up 6 bases and J gave up 0 bases, with 7 bases separating them. The CDR3 runs 13 residues. As DNA, the CDR3 is TGTGCCAGTAGGCTTACTAGCACAGATACGCAGTATTTT. It is translated as CASRLTSTDTQYF.

The CDR3 coding sequence is TGTGCCAGTACGGACTACCAAGAGACCCAGTACTTC. It codes for CASTDYQETQYF. This chain uses TRBV19 with TRBJ2-5, with a tentative D call TRBD2 (5 bases). CDR3 length: 12 residues. Trimming removed 7 bases at V and 0 bases at J, with 6 bases between. Per the germline V gene, CDR1 is LNHDA and CDR2 is SQIVND (reference sequence).

The CDR3 coding sequence is TGTGCCTGGACTTCGGGCGGGGGGGGCTACACCTTC. Its translation: CAWTSGGGGYTF. The chain has TRBV30 and TRBJ1-2, with D possibly TRBD1 on 5 matching bases. This CDR3 spans 12 amino acids. Trimming took off 4 bases at V and 8 bases at J, with 14 bases between the two ends. The V gene's germline CDR1 is GTSNPN and CDR2 SVGIG (reference sequence).